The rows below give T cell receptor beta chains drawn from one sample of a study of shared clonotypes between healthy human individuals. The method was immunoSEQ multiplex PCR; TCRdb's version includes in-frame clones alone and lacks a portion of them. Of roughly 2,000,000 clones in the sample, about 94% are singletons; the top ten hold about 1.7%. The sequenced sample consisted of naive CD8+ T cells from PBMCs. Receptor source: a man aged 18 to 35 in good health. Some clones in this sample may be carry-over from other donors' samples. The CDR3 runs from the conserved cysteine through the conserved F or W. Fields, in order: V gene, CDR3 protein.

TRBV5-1,CASSLAGGADTQYF
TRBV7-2,CASRALRGEQYF
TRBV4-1,CASSQVVAGSLYEQYF
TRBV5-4,CASSLVSGSGHEQFF
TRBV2,CASSEGTGGLYGYTF
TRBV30,CAWSLGGTGELFF
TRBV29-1,CSAGTPREQYF
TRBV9,CASSPLGLGSYEQYF
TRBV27,CASSFRRGRGSYEQYF
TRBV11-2,CASTDRGRTEAFF
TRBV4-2,CASSTRDRDTGELFF
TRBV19,CASSIDLRVRASEQFF
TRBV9,CASSVEGRGSYEQYF
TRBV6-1,CASSEAVTGSQPQHF
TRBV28,CASSLPAGEQFF
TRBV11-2,CASSFSRNQPQHF
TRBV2,CAITGVSYEQYF
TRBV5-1,CASSWEIEGYEQFF
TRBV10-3,CAISESFSGITDTQYF
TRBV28,CASSFTGQGTDTQYF
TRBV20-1,CSARGGEQYF
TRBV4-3,CASSQVLGNEQYF
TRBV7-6,CASSPGRHYGYTF
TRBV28,CASSYPTLGWSTDTQYF
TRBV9,CASSVDPTYSYEQYF
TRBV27,CASSFLADYNEQFF